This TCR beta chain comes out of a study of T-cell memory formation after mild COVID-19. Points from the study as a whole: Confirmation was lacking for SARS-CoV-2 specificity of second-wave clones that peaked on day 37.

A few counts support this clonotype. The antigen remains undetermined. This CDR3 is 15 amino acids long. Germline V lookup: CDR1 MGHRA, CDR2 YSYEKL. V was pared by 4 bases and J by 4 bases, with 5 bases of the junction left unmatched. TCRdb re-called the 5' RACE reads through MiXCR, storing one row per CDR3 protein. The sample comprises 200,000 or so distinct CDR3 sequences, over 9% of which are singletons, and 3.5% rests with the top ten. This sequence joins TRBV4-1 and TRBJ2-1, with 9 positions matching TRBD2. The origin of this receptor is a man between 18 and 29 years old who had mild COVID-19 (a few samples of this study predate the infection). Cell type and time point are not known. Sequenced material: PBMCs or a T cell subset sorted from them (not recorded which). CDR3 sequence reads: CASSLAGEGYNEQFF. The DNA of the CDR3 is TGCGCCAGCAGCCTAGCGGGGGAGGGGTACAATGAGCAGTTCTTC.